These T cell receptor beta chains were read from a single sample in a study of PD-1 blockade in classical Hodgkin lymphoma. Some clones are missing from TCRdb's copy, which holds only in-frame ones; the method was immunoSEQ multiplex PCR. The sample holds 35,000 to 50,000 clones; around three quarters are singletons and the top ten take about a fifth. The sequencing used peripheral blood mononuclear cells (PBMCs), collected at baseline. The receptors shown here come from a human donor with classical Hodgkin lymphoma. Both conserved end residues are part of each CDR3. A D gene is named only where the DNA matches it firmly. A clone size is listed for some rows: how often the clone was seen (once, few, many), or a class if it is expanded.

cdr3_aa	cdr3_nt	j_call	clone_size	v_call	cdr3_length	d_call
CASSLVTNTGELFF	TGTGCCAGCAGCTTAGTTACGAACACCGGGGAGCTGTTTTTT	TRBJ2-2	NA	TRBV11-3	14	NA
CASSTPWGYTF	TGTGCCAGCAGCACTCCCTGGGGCTACACCTTC	TRBJ1-2	NA	TRBV5-4	11	NA
CASSILGPINEKLFF	TGTGCCAGTAGTATACTGGGGCCGATTAATGAAAAACTGTTTTTT	TRBJ1-4	NA	TRBV19	15	NA
CASSFARASYEQYF	TGCGCCAGCAGCTTTGCGAGGGCCTCCTACGAGCAGTACTTC	TRBJ2-7	NA	TRBV5-1	14	NA
CASSPGANTEAFF	TGTGCCAGCAGCCCCGGGGCTAACACTGAAGCTTTCTTT	TRBJ1-1	few	TRBV6-6	13	NA
CASTQGLGQPQHF	TGTGCCAGTACGCAGGGGCTGGGTCAGCCCCAGCATTTT	TRBJ1-5	NA	TRBV19	13	NA
CASSLEEFSGRSYEQYF	TGTGCCAGCAGCTTAGAAGAGTTCAGCGGTAGAAGCTACGAGCAGTACTTC	TRBJ2-7	NA	TRBV7-9	17	NA
CAIRTSVSYEQYF	TGTGCCATACGGACTAGCGTCTCCTACGAGCAGTACTTC	TRBJ2-7	NA	TRBV10-3	13	TRBD2
CASSFGTSGSSELFF	TGCGCCAGCAGCTTTGGGACTAGCGGGAGTTCGGAGCTGTTTTTT	TRBJ2-2	few	TRBV5-1	15	TRBD2
CASSAETRTSGSGYDTQYF	TGTGCCAGCAGCGCAGAGACTCGGACTAGCGGGAGTGGTTACGATACGCAGTATTTT	TRBJ2-3	NA	TRBV9	19	TRBD2
CASAPPQDTQYF	TGTGCCAGCGCCCCTCCCCAGGATACGCAGTATTTT	TRBJ2-3	NA	TRBV7-2	12	NA
CASSEGGRGTEQYF	TGTGCCAGCAGTGAGGGGGGGCGCGGGACCGAGCAGTACTTC	TRBJ2-7	NA	TRBV6-4	14	NA
CASSTGTATNEKLFF	TGTGCCAGTAGTACGGGGACAGCTACTAATGAAAAACTGTTTTTT	TRBJ1-4	NA	TRBV19	15	TRBD1
CASSLKSGTEAFF	TGCGCCAGCAGCTTGAAGTCGGGCACTGAAGCTTTCTTT	TRBJ1-1	NA	TRBV5-1	13	NA
CASSWTSNQPQHF	TGTGCCAGCAGTTGGACATCAAATCAGCCCCAGCATTTT	TRBJ1-5	many	TRBV6-5	13	NA
CASSIGLADFYEQYF	TGTGCCAGTAGTATCGGACTAGCGGACTTTTACGAGCAGTACTTC	TRBJ2-7	NA	TRBV19	15	TRBD2
CASSPGGRINSPLHF	TGTGCCAGCAGTCCCGGGGGCAGGATTAATTCACCCCTCCACTTT	TRBJ1-6	NA	TRBV2	15	NA
CASRTRRVTEAFF	TGTGCCAGCAGGACCCGTAGGGTCACTGAAGCTTTCTTT	TRBJ1-1	NA	TRBV6-5	13	NA
CAWSPLSTEAFF	TGTGCCTGGAGTCCCCTGTCCACTGAAGCTTTCTTT	TRBJ1-1	NA	TRBV30	12	NA
CAWSVRGNTEAFF	TGTGCCTGGAGTGTACGGGGGAACACTGAAGCTTTCTTT	TRBJ1-1	few	TRBV30	13	NA
CASSGDVLTSAKNIQYF	TGTGCCAGCAGCGGAGACGTTTTGACATCAGCCAAAAACATTCAGTACTTC	TRBJ2-4	once	TRBV7-6	17	NA
CAWSVSAGGKSQHF	TGTGCCTGGAGTGTGAGTGCAGGAGGTAAATCCCAGCATTTT	TRBJ1-5	few	TRBV30	14	NA
CASRGGGGGASYEQYF	TGTGCCAGCAGGGGGGGTGGAGGGGGCGCAAGCTACGAGCAGTACTTC	TRBJ2-7	NA	TRBV28	16	NA
CASSLGGDSEQYF	TGTGCCAGCAGCTTAGGGGGGGACTCCGAGCAGTACTTC	TRBJ2-7	NA	TRBV7-9	13	NA
CASSLAGGREQYF	TGTGCCAGCAGCTTAGCGGGAGGCCGCGAGCAGTACTTC	TRBJ2-7	NA	TRBV7-3	13	TRBD2
CASSSGRSGNQPQHF	TGTGCCAGCAGTTCCGGACGCTCCGGCAATCAGCCCCAGCATTTT	TRBJ1-5	once	TRBV7-9	15	NA
CASSSLQNTGELFF	TGTGCCAGCAGCTCCTTACAGAACACCGGGGAGCTGTTTTTT	TRBJ2-2	NA	TRBV11-2	14	NA
CASSPLGKEQFF	TGTGCCAGCAGCCCACTCGGCAAGGAGCAGTTCTTC	TRBJ2-1	NA	TRBV7-3	12	NA
CASSSGTSGSSYNEQFF	TGTGCCAGCAGCTCCGGGACTAGCGGGAGCTCCTACAATGAGCAGTTCTTC	TRBJ2-1	NA	TRBV5-6	17	TRBD2
CASNPSWTGGSEQFF	TGTGCCAGCAACCCTTCCTGGACAGGGGGCAGTGAGCAGTTCTTC	TRBJ2-1	NA	TRBV5-8	15	TRBD1
CASSLAGGVVEQYF	TGTGCCAGCAGTCTAGCGGGAGGAGTCGTCGAGCAGTACTTC	TRBJ2-7	NA	TRBV6-5	14	TRBD2
CASSVHYEQYF	TGTGCCAGCAGTGTACACTACGAGCAGTACTTC	TRBJ2-7	NA	TRBV28	11	NA
CASSSFRGNTEAFF	TGTGCCAGCAGTAGCTTCAGGGGAAACACTGAAGCTTTCTTT	TRBJ1-1	NA	TRBV6-1	14	NA
CASSSRSYEQYF	TGTGCCAGCAGTTCCCGCTCCTACGAGCAGTACTTC	TRBJ2-7	NA	TRBV27	12	NA
CASSLSVNQETQYF	TGTGCCAGCAGCTTGTCGGTCAACCAAGAGACCCAGTACTTC	TRBJ2-5	once	TRBV7-3	14	NA
CASSIAGYQPQHF	TGTGCCAGTAGTATAGCAGGTTATCAGCCCCAGCATTTT	TRBJ1-5	NA	TRBV19	13	NA
CASSRGGLASETQYF	TGTGCCAGCTCACGAGGCGGACTAGCGTCAGAGACCCAGTACTTC	TRBJ2-5	NA	TRBV18	15	TRBD2
CASGSGRISSDTQYF	TGTGCCAGCGGTAGCGGGAGGATAAGCTCAGATACGCAGTATTTT	TRBJ2-3	NA	TRBV6-5	15	TRBD2
CASSAWTSGTYEQYF	TGTGCCAGCTCTGCATGGACTAGCGGCACCTACGAGCAGTACTTC	TRBJ2-7	NA	TRBV18	15	TRBD2
CASSPGRNYGYTF	TGTGCCAGCAGCCCCGGGAGGAACTATGGCTACACCTTC	TRBJ1-2	NA	TRBV6-5	13	NA
CASGTYEQYF	TGTGCCAGCGGAACCTACGAGCAGTACTTC	TRBJ2-7	NA	TRBV7-9	10	NA